Below, 14 T cell receptor beta chains from the same sample are listed, as sequenced in a study of blood T cell repertoires in COVID-19. Here immunoSEQ multiplex PCR was the method, and the copy in TCRdb shows in-frame clones only, minus some. The data hold 300,000 to 350,000 clones, with about 90% observed a single time. Sample: PBMCs or T cells enriched from blood (not recorded which). The receptors originated from a man aged 25-40 years who had recovered from COVID-19.

This chain links TRBV5-1 with TRBJ2-7; 9 nucleotides agree with TRBD1. Germline trimming cut 0 bases from V and 8 bases from J; bases unmatched to any gene: 6. The CDR3 is 14 residues long. The germline CDR1 and CDR2 sequences are SGHRS and YFSETQ. CDR3 coding DNA: TGCGCCAGCAGCTTGGTACCGGGACAGGGAAAGCAGTACTTC. This encodes CASSLVPGQGKQYF.

The V and J genes are TRBV9 and TRBJ2-3, with TRBD2 as a possible D gene (6 bases). V gave up 4 bases and J gave up 4 bases, with 13 bases separating them. The CDR3 length is 14 residues. Germline lookup yields CDR1 SGDLS and CDR2 YYNGEE. This CDR3 is CASSPGLPADTQYF. DNA of the CDR3: TGTGCCAGCAGCCCGGGACTCCCCGCAGATACGCAGTATTTT.

This clone occurred many times. The chain recombines TRBV5-5 with TRBJ1-1; maybe TRBD1 (5 bases). Per the germline V gene, CDR1 is SGHKS and CDR2 is YYEKEE (reference sequence). Trimming left V 3 bases short and J 6 bases short, with 18 bases between. The CDR3 runs 15 residues. CDR3: CASSSEPGLVAEAFF. Here the CDR3 DNA reads TGTGCCAGCAGCTCAGAACCAGGGTTAGTCGCTGAAGCTTTCTTT. The full variable domain, completed using reference TRBV5-5 and TRBJ1-1, is DAGVTQSPTHLIKTRGQQVTLRCSPISGHKSVSWYQQVLGQGPQFIFQYYEKEERGRGNFPDRFSARQFPNYSSELNVNALLLGDSALYLCASSSEPGLVAEAFFGQGTRLTVV.

The rearrangement joins TRBV29-1 to TRBJ1-2; TRBD1 aligns across 8 bases. The CDR3 sequence is 14 residues long. Trimming removed 0 bases from V and 6 bases from J; junction bases left unmatched: 6. Germline-derived CDR1 and CDR2 are SQVTM and ANQGSEA. The CDR3 protein is CSVEDGRTGHGYTF. The CDR3 DNA sequence: TGCAGCGTTGAAGATGGCCGGACAGGGCATGGCTACACCTTC.

The chain uses TRBV6-5 and TRBJ1-2; 10 bases line up with TRBD1. The CDR3 runs 13 residues. V was pared by 7 bases and J by 4 bases, with 3 bases of the junction left unmatched. Looked up from germline, CDR1 is MNHEY and CDR2 is SVGAGI. The CDR3 protein is CASTRDRGYGYTF. CDR3 DNA sequence: TGTGCCAGCACCAGGGACAGGGGCTATGGCTACACCTTC.

The chain couples TRBV7-9 to TRBJ2-7, with D possibly TRBD1 on 6 matching bases. The CDR3 totals 15 residues. Between the trimmed V and J ends, which lost 4 bases and 2 bases, there was a span of 15 bases. Per germline, CDR1 SEHNR and CDR2 FQNEAQ (reference sequence). CDR3 bases: TGTGCCAGCAGCTCCAGGGGTGGGGGCCCCTACGAGCAGTACTTC. Its translation: CASSSRGGGPYEQYF.

The V gene is TRBV28, the J gene TRBJ1-6; 8 bases line up with TRBD1. The CDR3 totals 13 residues. The V gene's germline CDR1 is MDHEN and CDR2 SYDVKM. Trimming cost V 10 bases and J 9 bases; bases outside gene matches: 8. Here the CDR3 DNA reads TGTGCCACAAAGGACAGGGCGAGTTCACCCCTCCACTTT. This translates into CATKDRASSPLHF.

The chain uses TRBV6-4 and TRBJ2-1; D is undetermined. V was clipped by 8 bases and J by 7 bases, with 18 bases between them. Per the germline V gene, CDR1 is MRHNA and CDR2 is SNTAGT. The CDR3 consists of 14 residues. The CDR3 here is CASSYRSVRNEQFF. The CDR3 DNA is TGTGCCAGCTCCTACCGTAGTGTCAGGAATGAGCAGTTCTTC.

This clone was detected a few times. The V call is TRBV9, the J call TRBJ2-5; TRBD2 might be the D (6 bases). V lost 0 bases and J lost 1, with 13 bases in between. The CDR3 extends over 16 amino acids. Germline V gene lookup returns CDR1 SGDLS and CDR2 YYNGEE. The CDR3 reads CASSVAPRTTQETQYF. In DNA, the CDR3 is TGTGCCAGCAGCGTAGCTCCGCGGACTACCCAAGAGACCCAGTACTTC.

This chain connects TRBV2 to TRBJ2-2, with D hard to call. The CDR3 is 14 amino acids. Germline lookup yields CDR1 SNHLY and CDR2 FYNNEI. V was cut by 3 bases and J by 0 bases, with 5 bases left in between. The CDR3: CASSEAPNTGELFF. CDR3 in DNA: TGTGCCAGCAGTGAGGCTCCGAACACCGGGGAGCTGTTTTTT.

This rearrangement joins TRBV7-8 to TRBJ1-3, with no clear D. Deletions cut 2 bases from V and 4 bases from J, with 15 bases between. Germline lookup yields CDR1 SGHVS and CDR2 FQNEAQ. This CDR3 is 16 amino acids long. The CDR3: CASSLSWSVQGNTIYF. The CDR3, as DNA: TGTGCCAGCAGCTTATCGTGGTCGGTACAGGGAAACACCATATATTTT.

This chain uses TRBV23-1 with TRBJ1-2; D is unresolved. TRBV23-1 is given ORF status, its function remaining uncertain. With 0 bases removed from V and 3 bases from J, the gap between germline ends came to 14 bases. The CDR3 spans 16 residues. The CDR3 loop reads CASSQSPFGGYYGYTF. The CDR3 DNA follows: TGCGCCAGCAGTCAATCTCCCTTCGGAGGCTACTATGGCTACACCTTC.

About this clone itself: Relative to the germline gene, one junction end is altered; a read error may explain this. The rearrangement links TRBV2 to TRBJ2-7; perhaps TRBD2 as D (7 bases). From germline, CDR1 is SNHLY and CDR2 FYNNEI. The CDR3 spans 14 residues. The CDR3 loop is CASSEGTATTMGGF. The CDR3, as DNA: TGTGCCAGCAGTGAAGGGACAGCGACTACGATGGGGGGGTTC.

This clone appeared once. The CDR3 spells CASSPWGVNTEAFF. The CDR3 DNA sequence: TGTGCCAGCAGCCCGTGGGGGGTGAACACTGAAGCTTTCTTT. The V gene is TRBV7-9, the J gene TRBJ1-1; tentative D call: TRBD1 (5 bases). Germline CDR1 and CDR2: SEHNR and FQNEAQ (reference sequence). This CDR3 comprises 14 residues. V was cut by 5 bases and J by 0 bases, with 10 bases left in between. Drawing the rest from reference TRBV7-9 and TRBJ1-1, the complete variable domain is DTGVSQNPRHKITKRGQNVTFRCDPISEHNRLYWYRQTLGQGPEFLTYFQNEAQLEKSRLLSDRFSAERPKGSFSTLEIQRTEQGDSAMYLCASSPWGVNTEAFFGQGTRLTVV.